Below, 17 T cell receptor beta chains from the same sample are listed, as sequenced in a study of blood T cell repertoires in COVID-19. Some clones are missing from TCRdb's copy, which holds only in-frame ones; the method was immunoSEQ multiplex PCR. This sample has 68,000 or so clones, with roughly 91% found just once. The specimen was peripheral blood. The receptors come from a man aged 45-65 years with active COVID-19.

The J gene is TRBJ1-1, the V gene TRBV14; 8 positions agree with TRBD1. The CDR3 runs to 16 residues. The V gene end was trimmed by 5 bases and the J gene end by 0 bases; junction bases not matched to a gene: 8. The germline gives CDR1 SGHDN, CDR2 FVKESK. The DNA for the CDR3 is TGTGCCAGCAGCTCCTACAGGGGGGTCATGAACACTGAAGCTTTCTTT. Its translation: CASSSYRGVMNTEAFF.

The V gene is TRBV7-2, the J gene TRBJ1-2; possibly TRBD1 for D (5 bases). The CDR3 covers 16 residues. Germline V lookup: CDR1 SGHTA, CDR2 FQGNSA. V shed 1 base and J shed 4 bases, with 16 bases lying between them. The CDR3 DNA is TGTGCCAGCAGCTTAGGCGGGGTGGGGCCATCCTATGGCTACACCTTC. The encoded protein is CASSLGGVGPSYGYTF. The whole variable domain, remainder taken from reference TRBV7-2 and TRBJ1-2, is GAGVSQSPSNKVTEKGKDVELRCDPISGHTALYWYRQSLGQGLEFLIYFQGNSAPDKSGLPSDRFSAERTGGSVSTLTIQRTQQEDSAVYLCASSLGGVGPSYGYTFGSGTRLTVV.

V usage is TRBV11-2 and J usage is TRBJ2-7, with D tentatively TRBD2 (5 bases). Germline V gives CDR1 SGHAT, CDR2 FQNNGV. The germline V and J ends were trimmed by 5 bases and 2 bases, with 16 bases remaining between them. The CDR3 consists of 15 residues. CDR3 loop: CASSPGGSLTYEQYF. The CDR3, as DNA: TGTGCCAGCAGCCCAGGCGGGTCCCTGACCTACGAGCAGTACTTC.

This chain joins TRBV21-1 and TRBJ1-5; the table's D call TRBD1 went unverified against the DNA. TRBV21-1 is deemed a pseudogene. The CDR3 spans 14 residues. Written as DNA, the CDR3 is TGTGCCAGCAGCAAGCAGACAGGCATAAGGCCCCAGCATTTT. This translates into CASSKQTGIRPQHF.

This clone appeared once. The CDR3 DNA follows: TGTGCCACCAGCAGACGAGCAGGGGGCTCCTACAATGAGCAGTTCTTC. Translated, it gives CATSRRAGGSYNEQFF. This chain joins TRBV15 and TRBJ2-1, with 7 bases lining up with TRBD1. In germline, CDR1 is LNHNV, CDR2 YYDKDF (reference sequence). The CDR3 has 16 amino acids. V was pared by 2 bases and J by 0 bases, with 4 bases of the junction left unmatched. The whole variable domain, remainder taken from reference TRBV15 and TRBJ2-1, is DAMVIQNPRYQVTQFGKPVTLSCSQTLNHNVMYWYQQKSSQAPKLLFHYYDKDFNNEADTPDNFQSRRPNTSFCFLDIRSPGLGDTAMYLCATSRRAGGSYNEQFFGPGTRLTVL.

The chain links TRBV14 to TRBJ2-1; TRBD1 matches at 7 bases. Per the germline V gene, CDR1 is SGHDN and CDR2 is FVKESK. Trimming took 5 bases from V and 5 from J; bases not matched to a gene: 6. The CDR3 consists of 14 residues. The CDR3, as DNA: TGTGCCAGCAGCGGGGACAGTTCTAACAATGAGCAGTTCTTC. Translation gives CASSGDSSNNEQFF.

This clone was observed a handful of times. This specimen includes other DNA sequences encoding the same CDR3. The chain carries TRBV28 and TRBJ1-5; 9 bases align to TRBD1. V shed 3 bases, J shed 4 bases, and the junction held 1 base outside the gene matches. Germline CDR1 and CDR2: MDHEN and SYDVKM. This CDR3 spans 14 amino acids. The CDR3 DNA reads TGTGCCAGCAGTTTCGGGACAGGGAATCAGCCCCAGCATTTT. Translated: CASSFGTGNQPQHF.

The rearrangement joins TRBV18 to TRBJ1-1, with TRBD1 matching 7 bases. The CDR3 loop spans 14 amino acids. Germline CDR1 KGHSH, CDR2 LQKENI. V shed 5 bases and J 5 bases; nucleotides not matched to a gene: 8. The CDR3 loop is CASSAGGRRTEAFF. DNA for the CDR3: TGTGCCAGCTCAGCAGGGGGTCGAAGAACTGAAGCTTTCTTT.

This chain links TRBV18 with TRBJ1-6; possibly TRBD1 for D (6 bases). Germline CDR1 KGHSH, CDR2 LQKENI. CDR3 length: 15 residues. V gave up 9 bases and J gave up 7 bases, with 19 bases separating them. CDR3 sequence: CASRTAGQRNSPLHF. Here the CDR3 DNA reads TGTGCCAGTCGTACCGCCGGACAGCGCAATTCACCCCTCCACTTT. Looking up the rest from reference TRBV18 and TRBJ1-6 gives the full variable domain: NAGVMQNPRHLVRRRGQEARLRCSPMKGHSHVYWYRQLPEEGLKFMVYLQKENIIDESGMPKERFSAEFPKEGPSILRIQQVVRGDSAAYFCASRTAGQRNSPLHFGNGTRLTVT.

The CDR3 DNA reads as TGTGCCAGTACGTTTGAGGGACAGCCGAACACTGAAGCTTTCTTT. Its translation: CASTFEGQPNTEAFF. The gene calls are TRBV19 and TRBJ1-1, with 7 bases lining up with TRBD1. CDR1 and CDR2 (germline): LNHDA, SQIVND (reference sequence). CDR3 size: 15 residues. The junction had 9 bases not matched to a gene; V was cut back by 7 bases and J by 1 base.

The J gene is TRBJ1-3, the V gene TRBV7-2, with a weak D call TRBD1 (6 bases). Trimming shortened V by 1 base and J by 4 bases, and 17 bases separated the two germline ends. Germline CDR1 reads SGHTA; CDR2 reads FQGNSA. This CDR3 spans 17 amino acids. CDR3 loop: CASSLGGRGSAGNTIYF. DNA for the CDR3: TGTGCCAGCAGCTTAGGAGGCAGGGGATCGGCCGGAAACACCATATATTTT.

This clone was seen a handful of times. The chain uses TRBV5-1 and TRBJ1-6; D not resolved. Deletions cut 0 bases from V and 7 bases from J, with 11 bases between. The CDR3 totals 15 residues. Germline V CDR1 and CDR2: SGHRS, YFSETQ. For the CDR3, the DNA is TGCGCCAGCAGCTTGGCTACCGGGTCAAATTCACCCCTCCACTTT. This encodes CASSLATGSNSPLHF.

The chain joins TRBV9 to TRBJ2-1, with a possible D match to TRBD2 (6 bases). The V end was cut by 2 bases, the J end by 1 base, with 10 bases between. The CDR3 covers 15 residues. Per the germline V gene, CDR1 is SGDLS and CDR2 is YYNGEE. In DNA form, the CDR3 reads TGTGCCAGCAGCGTCGCGGGGCAGTCCTACAATGAGCAGTTCTTC. Protein: CASSVAGQSYNEQFF.

This clone was found a few times. The V call is TRBV7-3, the J call TRBJ2-2; possibly TRBD1 for D (6 bases). The CDR3 spans 19 residues. V was clipped by 1 base and J by 1 base, with 19 bases between them. Germline CDR1 and CDR2: SGHTA and FQGTGA. This CDR3 reads CASSLSLDSFYQNTGELFF. The DNA for the CDR3 is TGTGCCAGCAGCTTAAGCCTGGACAGCTTCTATCAGAACACCGGGGAGCTGTTTTTT.

This sequence joins TRBV4-3 and TRBJ2-6; 7 nucleotides align to TRBD2. The CDR3 sequence is 15 residues long. Germline V gene sequence: CDR1 LGHNA, CDR2 YSLEER. The V and J ends lost 4 bases and 1 base, in that order; junction bases with no gene match: 1. This CDR3 reads CASSRAGSGANVLTF. The CDR3 region has the DNA TGCGCCAGCAGCCGAGCGGGGTCTGGGGCCAACGTCCTGACTTTC.

J is TRBJ2-3 and V is TRBV7-9, with 8 nucleotides matching TRBD1. The CDR3 extends over 17 amino acids. The trim removed 1 base at V and 5 bases at J, leaving 11 bases unmatched. Germline V gene sequence: CDR1 SEHNR, CDR2 FQNEAQ (reference sequence). CDR3 DNA: TGTGCCAGCAGCTTAGAGACGACAGGGGAGGTTAAAGATACGCAGTATTTT. Translating gives CASSLETTGEVKDTQYF.

The genes are TRBV5-4 and TRBJ2-2, with 9 bases that match TRBD2. The CDR3 has 17 residues. Looked up from germline, CDR1 is SGHNT and CDR2 is YYREEE (reference sequence). The V and J ends lost 3 bases and 2 bases, in that order; junction bases with no gene match: 8. In nucleotides, the CDR3 is TGTGCCAGCAGCTCACCGCGGGGGGGGCGCAACACCGGGGAGCTGTTTTTT. It specifies CASSSPRGGRNTGELFF.